The 5 T cell receptor beta chains reported below all come from one sample, sequenced in a study of post-analysis software for immune sequencing data. Antigens for these TCRs are unknown. Notes on the study in general: Roughly five TRBV segments appeared more often in patients than in controls, and TRBV5-6, TRBV5-1 and TRBV20-1 were among these.

Included in the TCR beta cDNA libraries were unique molecular identifiers. TCRdb passed the PCR reads through MiXCR, listing each CDR3 protein once. The table has 400,000 to 500,000 distinct CDR3 sequences, 35% to 45% seen once; the top ten hold 7.6%. Sequences were obtained from blood. These TCRs come from a girl aged 2 to 9 with multiple sclerosis.

V usage is TRBV20-1 and J usage is TRBJ2-7; 7 nucleotides align to TRBD2. Germline assignment: CDR1 DFQATT and CDR2 SNEGSKA (reference sequence). The CDR3 spans 14 residues. V shed 5 bases, J shed 3 bases, and the junction held 10 bases outside the gene matches. The CDR3 reads CSAPSWEGLYEQYF. The CDR3 nucleotides are TGCAGTGCTCCCTCGTGGGAGGGCCTCTACGAGCAGTACTTC.

This clonotype was seen only a few times. V is TRBV2 and J is TRBJ1-2, with D maybe TRBD1 (6 bases). This CDR3 spans 14 amino acids. Deletions cut 3 bases from V and 2 bases from J, with 10 bases between. Germline lookup yields CDR1 SNHLY and CDR2 FYNNEI. The CDR3 nucleotides are TGTGCCAGCAGTGAGGAAAGGGGGAACTATGGCTACACCTTC. Residues: CASSEERGNYGYTF.

This chain uses TRBV7-6 with TRBJ1-1; the D gene is possibly TRBD1 (6 bases). The length of the CDR3 is 20 residues. The germline CDR1 and CDR2 sequences are SGHVS and FNYEAQ. V lost 1 base, J lost 2 bases, and 26 bases lay in between. In DNA, the CDR3 is TGTGCCAGCAGCTTAGAGCTAGGGGGGACCATGAGGCCCCTCAACACTGAAGCTTTCTTT. Its translation is CASSLELGGTMRPLNTEAFF.

The CDR3 region has the DNA TGCAGCGTTGCTGGGACAGGGTCCTCCTACGAGCAGTACTTC. Translation: CSVAGTGSSYEQYF. This chain uses TRBV29-1 with TRBJ2-7; the match to TRBD1 covers 9 bases. The CDR3 has 14 residues. Germline CDR1 is SQVTM and CDR2 is ANQGSEA. Trimming cost V 4 bases and J 0 bases; bases outside gene matches: 4.

This clonotype was recorded a few times. One junction end disagrees with the germline gene, perhaps due to a read error. The chain joins TRBV6-2 or TRBV6-3 to TRBJ2-5; D uncertain. Germline V lookup: CDR1 MNHEY, CDR2 SVGEGT. The CDR3 extends over 15 amino acids. The CDR3 coding sequence is TGTGCCAGCAATTACTCGAGTCAGAAGCAAGAGACCCAGTACTTC. As protein: CASNYSSQKQETQYF.